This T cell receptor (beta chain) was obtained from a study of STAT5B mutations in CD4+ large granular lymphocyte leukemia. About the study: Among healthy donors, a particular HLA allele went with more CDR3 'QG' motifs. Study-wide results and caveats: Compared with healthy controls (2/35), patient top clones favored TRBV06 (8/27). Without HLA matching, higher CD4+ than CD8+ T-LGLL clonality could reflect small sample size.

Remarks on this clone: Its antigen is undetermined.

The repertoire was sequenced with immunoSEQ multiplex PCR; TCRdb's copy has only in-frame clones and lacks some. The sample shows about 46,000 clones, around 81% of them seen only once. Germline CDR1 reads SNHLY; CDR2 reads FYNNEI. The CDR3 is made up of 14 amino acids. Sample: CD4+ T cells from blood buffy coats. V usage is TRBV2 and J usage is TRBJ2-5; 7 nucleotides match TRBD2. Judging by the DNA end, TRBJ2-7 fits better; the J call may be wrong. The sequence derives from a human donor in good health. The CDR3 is CASSERREGNEQYF. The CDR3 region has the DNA TGTGCCAGCAGTGAAAGGAGGGAGGGGAACGAGCAGTACTTC.